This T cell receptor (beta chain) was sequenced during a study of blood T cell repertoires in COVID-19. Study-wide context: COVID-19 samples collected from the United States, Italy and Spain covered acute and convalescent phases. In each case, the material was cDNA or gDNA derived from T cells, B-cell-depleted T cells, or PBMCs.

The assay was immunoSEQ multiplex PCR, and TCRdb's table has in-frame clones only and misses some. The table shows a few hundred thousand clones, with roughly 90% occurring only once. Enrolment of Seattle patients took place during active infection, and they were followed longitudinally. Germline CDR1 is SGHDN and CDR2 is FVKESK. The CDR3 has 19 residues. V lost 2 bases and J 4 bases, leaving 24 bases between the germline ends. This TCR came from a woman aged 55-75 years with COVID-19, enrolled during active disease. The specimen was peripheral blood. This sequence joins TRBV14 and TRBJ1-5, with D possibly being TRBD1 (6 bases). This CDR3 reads CASSQKGLPRTENNQPQHF. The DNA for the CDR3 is TGTGCCAGCAGCCAAAAAGGTCTCCCTAGGACAGAAAATAATCAGCCCCAGCATTTT.